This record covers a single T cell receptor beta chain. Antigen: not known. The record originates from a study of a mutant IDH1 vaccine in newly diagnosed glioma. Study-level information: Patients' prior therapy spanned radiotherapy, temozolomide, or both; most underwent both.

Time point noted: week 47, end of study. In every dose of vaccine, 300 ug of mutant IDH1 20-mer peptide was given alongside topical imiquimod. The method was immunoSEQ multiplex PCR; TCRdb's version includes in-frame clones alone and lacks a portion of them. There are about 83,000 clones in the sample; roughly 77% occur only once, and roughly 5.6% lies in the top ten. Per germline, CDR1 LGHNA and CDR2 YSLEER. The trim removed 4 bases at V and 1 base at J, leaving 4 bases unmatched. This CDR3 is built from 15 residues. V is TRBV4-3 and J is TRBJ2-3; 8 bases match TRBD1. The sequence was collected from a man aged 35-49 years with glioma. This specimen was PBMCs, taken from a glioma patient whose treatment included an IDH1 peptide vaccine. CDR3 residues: CASSPRGQGTDTQYF. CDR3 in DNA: TGCGCCAGCAGCCCGCGGGGACAGGGCACAGATACGCAGTATTTT.